This TCR beta chain was recorded in a study of cytomegalovirus exposure and HLA in healthy donors. In the case of this clone: The target antigen is unknown.

Findings of the study overall: Later on, a genetic analysis was performed. It linked a missense variant in DCLRE1C with V- and J-gene trimming of TCR beta.

The PCR employed 60 Vbeta primers together with 13 Jbeta primers. TCRdb's table, derived via immunoSEQ multiplex PCR, lists solely in-frame clones and lacks some. The sample shows around 200,000 clones, more than 80% of them seen only once. The CDR3 is 15 amino acids. The germline V and J ends were trimmed by 6 bases and 4 bases, with 15 bases remaining between them. Germline loops: CDR1 SGHVS, CDR2 FNYEAQ. This sequence originates from a boy between 10 and 17 years old in good health and CMV-seronegative. The sequenced material came from PBMCs. V usage is TRBV7-6 and J usage is TRBJ2-2; D uncertain. DNA for the CDR3: TGTGCCAGCAGTTATTTTACCAGAGGCACCGGGGAGCTGTTTTTT. As protein: CASSYFTRGTGELFF.